The clone carrying this T cell receptor beta chain has only one observation. The antigen is unknown. Repertoires were generated with immunoSEQ multiplex PCR, while TCRdb's copy carries only in-frame clones and drops some. The data contain 20,000 to 25,000 clones, approximately 80% of them singletons. Germline trimming cut 2 bases from V and 6 bases from J; bases unmatched to any gene: 10. Germline V gene sequence: CDR1 KGHSH, CDR2 LQKENI. This CDR3 region has 16 residues. The sample is drawn from a study of radiation and T cells in renal cell carcinoma. Study results and limitations: Top tumor clonotypes rose in blood 2 weeks post-radiation, then contracted.

Time point given: baseline pretreatment blood. Treatment denoted: 15 Gy SBRT to primary tumor, nephrectomy 4 weeks later. The clonotype originates from a man in his 60s with renal cell carcinoma. This sample comprised blood, obtained from a patient whose treatment included radiotherapy and nephrectomy. The J gene is TRBJ1-2, the V gene TRBV18, with 9 bases identical to TRBD1. The CDR3 is CASSPITGGELHGYTF. CDR3 DNA sequence: TGTGCCAGCTCACCAATCACAGGGGGCGAATTGCATGGCTACACCTTC.